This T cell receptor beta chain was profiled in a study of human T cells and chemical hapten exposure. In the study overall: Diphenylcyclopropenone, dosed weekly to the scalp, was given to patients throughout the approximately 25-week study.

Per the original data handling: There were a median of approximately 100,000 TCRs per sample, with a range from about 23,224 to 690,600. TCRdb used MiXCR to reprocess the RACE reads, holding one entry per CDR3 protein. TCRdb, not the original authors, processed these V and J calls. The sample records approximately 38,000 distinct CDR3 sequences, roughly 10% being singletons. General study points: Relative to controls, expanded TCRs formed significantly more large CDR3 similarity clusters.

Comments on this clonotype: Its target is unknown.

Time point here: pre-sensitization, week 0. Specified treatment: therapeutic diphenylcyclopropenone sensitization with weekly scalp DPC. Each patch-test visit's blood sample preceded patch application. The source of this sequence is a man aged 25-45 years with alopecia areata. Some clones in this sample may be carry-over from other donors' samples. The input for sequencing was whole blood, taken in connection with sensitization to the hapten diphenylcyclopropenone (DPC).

CDR3 protein: CASKPPRRVEAFF. The CDR3 DNA sequence: TGTGCCAGCAAGCCTCCGAGGCGGGTTGAAGCTTTCTTT. The V call is TRBV28, the J call TRBJ1-1; D unresolved. This CDR3 has 13 residues. Trimming shortened V by 7 bases and J by 7 bases, and 16 bases separated the two germline ends. Per the germline V gene, CDR1 is MDHEN and CDR2 is SYDVKM. Using reference TRBV28 and TRBJ1-1 for the parts outside the CDR3, the full variable domain is DVKVTQSSRYLVKRTGEKVFLECVQDMDHENMFWYRQDPGLGLRLIYFSYDVKMKEKGDIPEGYSVSREKKERFSLILESASTNQTSMYLCASKPPRRVEAFFGQGTRLTVV.